The source of this TCR beta chain is a study of blood T cell repertoires in COVID-19. Study overall: The United States, Italy and Spain provided the acute and convalescent COVID-19 samples. Nucleic acid was either cDNA or gDNA, and it came from T cells, B-cell-depleted T cells, or PBMCs.

The method was immunoSEQ multiplex PCR; TCRdb's version includes in-frame clones alone and lacks a portion of them. The table has about 210,000 clones, 70% to 90% seen once; the top ten hold approximately 0.69%. The origin of this receptor is a man aged 35-49 years with acute or convalescent COVID-19. The source material was peripheral blood.

In DNA, the CDR3 is TGCGCCAGCAGTGCCCTCGGGGGATCCTACAATGAGCAGTTCTTC. Its translation is CASSALGGSYNEQFF. The gene calls are TRBV10-1 and TRBJ2-1; D possibly corresponds to TRBD2 (6 bases). V shed 4 bases and J shed 1 base, with 11 bases lying between them. The CDR3 runs to 15 residues. Per the germline V gene, CDR1 is WNHNN and CDR2 is SYGVQD (reference sequence).